The clone carrying this TCR beta chain has more than one count but fewer than ten. With 1 base removed from V and 4 bases from J, the gap between germline ends came to 13 bases. CDR3 length equals 15 residues. This record comes from a study of patients and donors after allogeneic stem cell transplantation. Via MiXCR, TCRdb re-called the RT-PCR reads, giving one row per CDR3 protein. The repertoire consists of about 410,000 distinct CDR3 sequences, with 16% occurring once and the leading ten covering just over 7%. The sample taken for sequencing was blood, either unsorted or a sorted T cell fraction (not recorded which). The chain is built from TRBV12-3 or TRBV12-4 and TRBJ1-1; D is ambiguous. The sequence was obtained from a human donor who was either an allogeneic HSCT recipient or a stem cell or donor lymphocyte infusion donor (not recorded which). It is not recorded whose cells these are; they may come from a transplant donor. CDR3 coding DNA: TGTGCCAGCAGTTTAGGAGCATCTCTGACCACTGAAGCTTTCTTT. Amino acids: CASSLGASLTTEAFF.